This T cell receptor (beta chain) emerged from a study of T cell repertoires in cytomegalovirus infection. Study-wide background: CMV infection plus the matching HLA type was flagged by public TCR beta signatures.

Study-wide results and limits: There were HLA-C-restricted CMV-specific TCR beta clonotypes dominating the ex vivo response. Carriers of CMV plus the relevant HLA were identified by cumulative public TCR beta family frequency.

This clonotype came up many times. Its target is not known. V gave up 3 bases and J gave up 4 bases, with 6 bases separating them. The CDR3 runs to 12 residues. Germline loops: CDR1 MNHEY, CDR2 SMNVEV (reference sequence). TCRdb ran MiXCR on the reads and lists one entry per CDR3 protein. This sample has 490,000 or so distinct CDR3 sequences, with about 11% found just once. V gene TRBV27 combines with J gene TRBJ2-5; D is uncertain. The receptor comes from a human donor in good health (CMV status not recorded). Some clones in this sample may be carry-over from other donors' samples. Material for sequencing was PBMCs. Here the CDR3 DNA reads TGTGCCAGCAGTTTCGTCGGAGAGACCCAGTACTTC. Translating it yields CASSFVGETQYF.